A selection of T cell receptor beta chains follows, all from one sample in a study of cytomegalovirus exposure and HLA in healthy donors. Sequenced by immunoSEQ multiplex PCR; TCRdb stores in-frame clones only, minus some. The table gives about 140,000 clones; the top ten clones make up about 2.2% of it. Sequenced sample: PBMCs. The receptors originated from a woman aged 18-29 years in good health and CMV-seronegative. CDR3s include the opening cysteine and the closing phenylalanine or tryptophan. A D gene is named only where the DNA matches it firmly.

v_gene,d_gene,j_gene,CDR3nt,CDR3aa
TRBV7-6,.,TRBJ2-5,TGTGCCAGCAGCCCTGGACAGAAAGAGACCCAGTACTTC,CASSPGQKETQYF
TRBV6-4,TRBD1,TRBJ2-5,TGTGCCAGCAGTGACGCCGGGACAGGGGAAGAGACCCAGTACTTC,CASSDAGTGEETQYF
TRBV9,.,TRBJ1-4,TGTGCCAGCAGCGTAGGGGGCTCTCCAACACGACTGTTTTTT,CASSVGGSPTRLFF
TRBV5-1,.,TRBJ2-1,TGCGCCAGCAGCTTGCCCGGGGAGGATGAGCAGTTCTTC,CASSLPGEDEQFF
TRBV29-1,.,TRBJ2-7,TGCAGCGGGGGACATTCGCTTCTCGACGAGCAGTACTTC,CSGGHSLLDEQYF
TRBV7-2,TRBD2,TRBJ2-3,TGTGCCAGCGGTTCCGTAGCGGGACCAGATACGCAGTATTTT,CASGSVAGPDTQYF
TRBV21-1,.,TRBJ2-3,TGTGCCAGCAGCAAAGCCGGGACTAGCGGATGTATTCGGGGCACAGATACGCAGTATTTT,CASSKAGTSGCIRGTDTQYF
TRBV5-1,.,TRBJ2-3,TGCGCCAGCAGCATTACTAGGGGGGATACGCAGTATTTT,CASSITRGDTQYF
TRBV5-4,TRBD2,TRBJ2-2,TGTGCCAGCAGCTTGTTTAGCGGGAGACCCGGGGAGCTGTTTTTT,CASSLFSGRPGELFF
TRBV10-3,TRBD2,TRBJ2-3,TGTGCCATCAGCCGCAATCCTAGCGGGAGTACGCCTAGCACAGATACGCAGTATTTT,CAISRNPSGSTPSTDTQYF
TRBV7-9,.,TRBJ1-6,TGTGCCAGCAGCCTAACAGGGCTCCACTATAATTCACCCCTCCACTTT,CASSLTGLHYNSPLHF
TRBV5-4,TRBD1,TRBJ1-2,TGTGCCAGCAGCTTGGAAAGAGGACAGGGGGTATATGGCTACACCTTC,CASSLERGQGVYGYTF
TRBV6-6,.,TRBJ1-4,TGTGCCAGCAGTTACAGACAGTTTAATGAAAAACTGTTTTTT,CASSYRQFNEKLFF
TRBV5-1,TRBD2,TRBJ2-1,TGCGCCAGCAGCTTCGTACTAGCGGACAATGAGCAGTTCTTC,CASSFVLADNEQFF
TRBV6-1,.,TRBJ1-3,TGTGCCAGCAGTGAACGGTTGTTTACTGGAAACACCATATATTTT,CASSERLFTGNTIYF
TRBV19,TRBD2,TRBJ2-2,TGTGCCAGTAGTATAGGCCTAGCGGGAGCCGGGGAGCTGTTTTTT,CASSIGLAGAGELFF
TRBV30,TRBD2,TRBJ2-1,TGTGCCTGGATTGCGGGAGGTCTAGATGAGCAGTTCTTC,CAWIAGGLDEQFF
TRBV4-2,.,TRBJ1-4,TGTGCCAGCAGCCAAGAGGACAAGCATAATGAAAAACTGTTTTTT,CASSQEDKHNEKLFF
TRBV30,.,TRBJ1-1,TGTGCCTGGAGTGTACTTAGGGGCACTGAAGCTTTCTTT,CAWSVLRGTEAFF
TRBV27,TRBD2,TRBJ2-5,TGTGCCAGCAGAGGCCTAGCGGGAGAAGAGACCCAGTACTTC,CASRGLAGEETQYF
TRBV2,.,TRBJ2-1,TGTGCCAGCAGAAATAGCGGCTACAATGAGCAGTTCTTC,CASRNSGYNEQFF
TRBV9,.,TRBJ2-7,TGTGCCAGCAGCGTCGGTGAGTGCTACGCGCAGTACTTC,CASSVGECYAQYF
TRBV11-3,.,TRBJ2-7,TGTGCCAGCAGCTTGAGTGGCGGACTCTACGAGCAGTACTTC,CASSLSGGLYEQYF
TRBV29-1,TRBD1,TRBJ1-1,TGCAGCGTCGGGACAGGGGGAAAAGCTTTCTTT,CSVGTGGKAFF
TRBV28,.,TRBJ1-1,TGTGCCAGCCGGGAGGGGGGGGACACTGAAGCTTTCTTT,CASREGGDTEAFF
TRBV2,TRBD1,TRBJ1-2,TGTGCCAGCACTACCGGGACAGTCTATGGCTACACCTTC,CASTTGTVYGYTF
TRBV5-6,TRBD2,TRBJ2-5,TGTGCCAGCAGCTTCCCGGGACTAGGGGAGACCCAGTACTTC,CASSFPGLGETQYF
TRBV7-3,TRBD2,TRBJ2-1,TGTGCCAGCAGCTCGAGCGGGAACTCCTACAATGAGCAGTTCTTC,CASSSSGNSYNEQFF
TRBV29-1,.,TRBJ1-1,TGCAGCGCCGCGGGCAGGTTGAACACTGAAGCTTTCTTT,CSAAGRLNTEAFF
TRBV15,.,TRBJ1-1,TGTGCCACCAGCAGAGATTGGGGGGACGGAAAGAACACTGAAGCTTTCTTT,CATSRDWGDGKNTEAFF
TRBV10-3,.,TRBJ1-1,TGTGCCATCAGGTTCTCGGGGAGTGAAGCTTTCTTT,CAIRFSGSEAFF
TRBV6-6,TRBD1,TRBJ2-7,TGTGCCAGCAGCCCCCGGACAGGGTCCTACGAGCAGTACTTC,CASSPRTGSYEQYF